This paragraph reports one TCR beta chain. Its antigen has not been determined. No base qualities exist here, and no much larger clone lies one base off it. The goal of deep resolution MiSeq sequencing was a depth between 1 in 1 million and 1 in 200,000 T cells, and coverage averaged 10x per clonotype. The immunoSEQ hsTCRB Kit was used to generate the TCR beta libraries. The authors processed their data as follows. Data were analyzed with ImmunoSEQ Data Assistant and ImmunoSEQ Analyzer, with V, D and J genes assigned per IMGT definitions. Clonality was computed as one minus normalized Shannon entropy of productive rearrangement frequencies, ranging from 0 to 1. Only overrepresented clonotypes making up at least 0.05% of each patient's repertoire were included in the public clonotype analysis. Approximately 14 age-matched healthy donor repertoires from immuneACCESS were used as controls for clonality. The clones in this table, taken by TCRdb from immuneACCESS, are in-frame only. Not every clone is retained; where verified, under half of the shortfall comes from an unresolved V gene, and the cause of the rest is unknown. From that table come the V and J calls and clone size; the DNA was used to work out D and trimming. This sample has 95,000 to 100,000 clones in its table, and around four fifths of those were observed once. Around 30% of the sample is held by the ten biggest clonotypes.

The sample originates from a study of cytotoxic CD8 clonotypes in ibrutinib-treated CLL (dated by TCRdb to the early 2020s). Broadly, across the study: The cohort included roughly 15 treatment-naive and ten to twelve relapsed/refractory patients; around 17 were IGHV unmutated. Responses were partial in approximately 24 patients and complete in 2; after median approximately 66 months follow-up, around 15 stayed in remission and around 12 progressed. Samples at response were collected after a median of about 13 months of treatment, with a range of about 6 to 36 months. On average, each sample had about 260,000 productive templates and about 89,000 productive rearrangements. Of the approximately 86 people in the trial, approximately 24 had longitudinal samples available. Cryopreserved peripheral blood mononuclear cells were collected at three points: before therapy, at response, and at either sustained remission or disease progression. Every remission and progressive disease sample was obtained while ibrutinib was still being received by the patients. What the work shows at the level of the full study, not this receptor alone: Sustained-remission and progressing patients did not have matched sampling times, and lymph node repertoires were not examined. Clonality increased at ibrutinib response, stayed stable in sustained remission, and fell back toward baseline at progression. Public clonotypes were rare and either shrank or stayed stable during treatment, and the rise in clonality at ibrutinib response reflected expansion of private clonotypes. Baseline clonality exceeded that of age-matched healthy donors and correlated strongly with circulating CD8+ T-cell counts.

Reading the label with the study, this specimen's time point is: approximately 11 months on ibrutinib. For TCR beta library preparation, about 2.2 micrograms of genomic DNA were extracted from the cryopreserved PBMCs. High-throughput TCR beta sequencing was performed on longitudinal blood samples from CLL patients receiving ibrutinib monotherapy. The patients were enrolled in a single-center, open-label phase 2 trial of ibrutinib monotherapy. Counted from cysteine to phenylalanine, this CDR3 has 14 amino acids. Of all the DNA, just the CDR3 is kept, 42 bases in frame from base 1. For CDR1 and CDR2, the germline V gene lists ENHRY and SYGVKD. Trimming costs V 8 bases and J 2 bases, and their ends lie 14 bases apart.

The specimen comprised PBMCs, sampled after 12 months of ibrutinib treatment. This receptor was obtained from a human donor with chronic lymphocytic leukemia. This chain is built from TRBV10-3 and TRBJ2-3, with TRBD2 tentatively as D gene (7 bases match). The nucleotide sequence is TGTGCCATCCCGGGGGGCCTTGACACAGATACGCAGTATTTT. Translated, it gives CAIPGGLDTDTQYF.